This passage covers 2 T cell receptor beta chains from one sample sequenced in a study of T-cell reconstitution after alpha-beta-depleted transplantation in children. Unique molecular identifiers tagged the TCRbeta library. TCRdb re-derived calls from the PCR reads in MiXCR, one entry per CDR3 protein. The data show about 72,000 distinct CDR3 sequences, approximately 7.4% seen once. The sequencing here drew on PBMCs from the stem cell graft donor, taken from the stem cell graft. Source of these receptors: a human donor who donated a stem cell graft to a child with acute lymphoblastic leukemia.

Ten or more counts support this clonotype. This chain uses TRBV11-2 with TRBJ2-3; 11 positions match TRBD2. The V gene end was trimmed by 7 bases and the J gene end by 3 bases; junction bases not matched to a gene: 6. The germline CDR1 and CDR2 sequences are SGHAT and FQNNGV. CDR3 size: 15 residues. The CDR3 DNA sequence: TGTGCCAGCAACTCCGGGACTAGCGGTACAGATACGCAGTATTTT. Translating gives CASNSGTSGTDTQYF.

This clonotype has a count of ten or more. This chain connects TRBV5-6 to TRBJ2-5, with TRBD2 matching over 10 bases. Germline V gene data show CDR1 as SGHDT and CDR2 as YYEEEE. With V trimmed by 1 base and J by 4 bases, 10 bases remained unmatched. The CDR3 length is 17 residues. DNA for the CDR3: TGTGCCAGCAGCTTGAATCAACTAGCGGGGCTTCGAGAGACCCAGTACTTC. As protein: CASSLNQLAGLRETQYF.